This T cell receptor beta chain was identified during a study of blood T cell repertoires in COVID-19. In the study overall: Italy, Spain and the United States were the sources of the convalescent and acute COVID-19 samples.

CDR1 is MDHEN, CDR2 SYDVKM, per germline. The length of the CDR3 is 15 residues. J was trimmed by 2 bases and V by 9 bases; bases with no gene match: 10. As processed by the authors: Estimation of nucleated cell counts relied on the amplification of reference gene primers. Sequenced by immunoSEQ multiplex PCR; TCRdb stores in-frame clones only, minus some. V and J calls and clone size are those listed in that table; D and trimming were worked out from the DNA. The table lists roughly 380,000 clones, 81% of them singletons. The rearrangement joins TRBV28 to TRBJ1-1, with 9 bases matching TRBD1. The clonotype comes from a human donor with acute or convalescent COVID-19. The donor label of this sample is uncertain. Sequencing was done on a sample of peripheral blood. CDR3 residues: CASTGGVVFNTEAFF. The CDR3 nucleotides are TGTGCCAGTACAGGGGGCGTTGTCTTTAACACTGAAGCTTTCTTT.